Presented here are 24 T cell receptor beta chains from one specimen sequenced in a study of blood T cell repertoires in COVID-19. The assay was immunoSEQ multiplex PCR, and TCRdb's table has in-frame clones only and misses some. The table lists 26,000 or so clones, about 71% of them singletons. The material sequenced was peripheral blood. These TCRs come from a man in his sixties with active or convalescent COVID-19.

This sequence joins TRBV6-5 and TRBJ2-7; 9 bases are shared with TRBD2. The V segment lost 7 bases and the J segment 5 bases; nucleotides outside the gene matches: 9. Germline V CDR1 and CDR2: MNHEY, SVGAGI. There are 14 residues in the CDR3. CDR3 residues: CASNGGRASDEQYF. The DNA of the CDR3 is TGTGCCAGCAACGGCGGGAGGGCCTCTGACGAGCAGTACTTC.

Only one count was recorded for this clone. The chain has TRBV19 and TRBJ2-1; D is undetermined. Germline CDR1 is LNHDA and CDR2 is SQIVND (reference sequence). V was cut by 3 bases and J by 2 bases, with 5 bases left in between. This CDR3 is 13 amino acids long. This chain's CDR3 is CASSITAYNEQFF. Here the CDR3 DNA reads TGTGCCAGTAGTATTACTGCCTACAATGAGCAGTTCTTC.

The chain is built from TRBV7-2 and TRBJ2-1; the match to TRBD2 covers 11 bases. This CDR3 is built from 13 residues. The junction had 4 bases not matched to a gene; V was cut back by 6 bases and J by 9 bases. Germline lookup yields CDR1 SGHTA and CDR2 FQGNSA. DNA for the CDR3: TGTGCCAGCAGGGGACTAGCGGTGGGTGAGCAGTTCTTC. Its protein product is CASRGLAVGEQFF.

There are a few counts of this clone. This sequence joins TRBV27 and TRBJ1-2, with 8 bases matching TRBD1. J gave up 3 bases and V 5 bases, and 8 bases lay outside the gene matches. The CDR3 length is 15 residues. Looked up from germline, CDR1 is MNHEY and CDR2 is SMNVEV (reference sequence). As DNA, the CDR3 is TGTGCCAGCAGTGGGTTTATGACAGGGGACTATGGCTACACCTTC. Translated, it gives CASSGFMTGDYGYTF.

The chain has TRBV5-5 and TRBJ1-2; a possible D gene is TRBD1 (6 bases). Trimming removed 4 bases at V and 4 bases at J, with 23 bases between. CDR1 is SGHKS and CDR2 is YYEKEE in the germline V gene (reference sequence). The CDR3 is made up of 17 amino acids. CDR3 nucleotides: TGTGCCAGCAGCCCCCGGACAGATCCCTCCCTCGGCTATGGCTACACCTTC. This encodes CASSPRTDPSLGYGYTF. Full variable domain (remainder filled in from reference TRBV5-5 and TRBJ1-2): DAGVTQSPTHLIKTRGQQVTLRCSPISGHKSVSWYQQVLGQGPQFIFQYYEKEERGRGNFPDRFSARQFPNYSSELNVNALLLGDSALYLCASSPRTDPSLGYGYTFGSGTRLTVV.

J is TRBJ2-1 and V is TRBV13; 7 nucleotides line up with TRBD2. In germline, CDR1 is PRHDT, CDR2 FYEKMQ (reference sequence). V lost 2 bases, J lost 4 bases, and 8 bases stayed unmatched. This CDR3 is built from 16 residues. The CDR3 spells CASSLTSGTGYNEQFF. CDR3 DNA sequence: TGTGCCAGCAGCTTAACCAGCGGGACGGGTTACAATGAGCAGTTCTTC.

The chain uses TRBV19 and TRBJ2-1; TRBD1 matches at 8 bases. J was trimmed by 8 bases and V by 6 bases; bases with no gene match: 6. Germline CDR1 reads LNHDA; CDR2 reads SQIVND (reference sequence). This CDR3 is built from 13 residues. This chain's CDR3 is CASRRQGLYEQFF. The CDR3 DNA reads as TGTGCCAGTAGGCGACAGGGGCTTTATGAGCAGTTCTTC. The full variable domain, in which reference TRBV19 and TRBJ2-1 provide the parts outside the CDR3, is DGGITQSPKYLFRKEGQNVTLSCEQNLNHDAMYWYRQDPGQGLRLIYYSQIVNDFQKGDIAEGYSVSREKKESFPLTVTSAQKNPTAFYLCASRRQGLYEQFFGPGTRLTVL.

This chain joins TRBV2 and TRBJ2-7, with D maybe TRBD2 (5 bases). From germline, CDR1 is SNHLY and CDR2 FYNNEI. Between the trimmed V and J ends, which lost 7 bases and 5 bases, there was a span of 18 bases. The CDR3 spans 14 residues. The CDR3 is CASNRALAIHEQYF. The CDR3 DNA sequence: TGTGCCAGCAACCGGGCCCTAGCTATCCACGAGCAGTACTTC.

The gene calls are TRBV11-3 and TRBJ2-1; 14 bases agree with TRBD2. The V and J ends lost 4 bases and 13 bases, in that order; junction bases with no gene match: 3. This CDR3 comprises 13 residues. Germline assignment: CDR1 SGHNT and CDR2 YENEEA. In DNA, the CDR3 is TGTGCCAGCAGCTCGGGACTAGCGGGAGTTCAGTTCTTC. It specifies CASSSGLAGVQFF.

The rearrangement uses TRBV15 and TRBJ1-2; D is unclear. Germline lookup yields CDR1 LNHNV and CDR2 YYDKDF (reference sequence). V shed 0 bases and J shed 5 bases, with 13 bases lying between them. The CDR3 is 15 amino acids. CDR3 in amino acids: CATSRDMVPGYGYTF. CDR3 nucleotides: TGTGCCACCAGCAGAGATATGGTGCCAGGTTATGGCTACACCTTC.

The chain recombines TRBV20-1 with TRBJ2-7; D is possibly TRBD1 (5 bases). The CDR3 contains 16 residues. Germline V gene sequence: CDR1 DFQATT, CDR2 SNEGSKA (reference sequence). V was shortened by 3 bases and J by 0 bases, with 18 bases between the two germline ends. In DNA form, the CDR3 reads TGCAGTGCTAGTGCCCCTTGGGGCACCATCTCCTACGAGCAGTACTTC. It encodes CSASAPWGTISYEQYF.

The sample holds a few counts of this clone. This chain links TRBV19 with TRBJ1-6; 7 nucleotides match TRBD1. This CDR3 is 15 amino acids long. The germline CDR1 and CDR2 sequences are LNHDA and SQIVND (reference sequence). Trimming removed 8 bases from V and 8 bases from J; junction bases left unmatched: 12. Here the CDR3 DNA reads TGTGCCAGTCAGACGACCGGGACAGCGGATTCACCCCTCCACTTT. This translates into CASQTTGTADSPLHF. Filled out from reference TRBV19 and TRBJ1-6, the complete variable domain reads DGGITQSPKYLFRKEGQNVTLSCEQNLNHDAMYWYRQDPGQGLRLIYYSQIVNDFQKGDIAEGYSVSREKKESFPLTVTSAQKNPTAFYLCASQTTGTADSPLHFGNGTRLTVT.

The chain employs TRBV10-2 and TRBJ1-1; 10 nucleotides align to TRBD1. Germline V gene sequence: CDR1 WSHSY, CDR2 SAAADI. The CDR3 contains 16 residues. After removal of 2 bases from V and 5 bases from J, the junction contained 8 bases not matched to a gene. CDR3 DNA sequence: TGCGCCAGCAGTGAGCACAGGACAGGGGGTGGGACTGAAGCTTTCTTT. Residues: CASSEHRTGGGTEAFF.

The V and J genes are TRBV5-1 and TRBJ1-1, with 11 bases lining up with TRBD1. The germline gives CDR1 SGHRS, CDR2 YFSETQ. The length of the CDR3 is 15 residues. The J segment lost 5 bases and the V segment lost 1 base, leaving 4 bases of the junction unmatched. The CDR3 coding sequence is TGCGCCAGCAGCTTGAGGACAGGGGGCCTTACTGAAGCTTTCTTT. This sequence encodes CASSLRTGGLTEAFF. Filled out from reference TRBV5-1 and TRBJ1-1, the complete variable domain reads KAGVTQTPRYLIKTRGQQVTLSCSPISGHRSVSWYQQTPGQGLQFLFEYFSETQRNKGNFPGRFSGRQFSNSRSEMNVSTLELGDSALYLCASSLRTGGLTEAFFGQGTRLTVV.

V is TRBV5-4 and J is TRBJ2-2; D is undetermined. Germline loops: CDR1 SGHNT, CDR2 YYREEE (reference sequence). The CDR3 covers 13 residues. Trimming took off 5 bases at V and 6 bases at J, with 11 bases between the two ends. In DNA form, the CDR3 reads TGTGCCAGCAGTACTACTGCCCCCGGGGAGCTGTTTTTT. Protein: CASSTTAPGELFF.

V and J are TRBV4-1 and TRBJ1-5; tentative D call: TRBD1 (5 bases). The V and J ends lost 0 bases and 7 bases respectively, with 13 bases between them. This CDR3 region has 15 residues. Germline values: CDR1 MGHRA, CDR2 YSYEKL. The CDR3 spells CASSQDYSGGQPQHF. The CDR3 coding sequence is TGCGCCAGCAGCCAAGATTATTCCGGGGGACAGCCCCAGCATTTT.

This chain links TRBV7-9 with TRBJ1-2; tentatively, D is TRBD1 (5 bases). Trimming left V 1 base short and J 0 bases short, with 12 bases between. The germline gives CDR1 SEHNR, CDR2 FQNEAQ (reference sequence). The CDR3 runs to 16 residues. CDR3 sequence: CASSLGPRTTNYGYTF. The CDR3 nucleotides are TGTGCCAGCAGCTTAGGCCCTAGGACAACTAACTATGGCTACACCTTC.

The chain has TRBV18 and TRBJ1-3, with 11 bases identical to TRBD1. V gave up 2 bases and J gave up 4 bases; unmatched junction bases: 1. CDR3 length equals 15 residues. The V gene's germline CDR1 is KGHSH and CDR2 LQKENI. The CDR3 reads CASSPGQGAGNTIYF. Written as DNA, the CDR3 is TGTGCCAGCTCACCAGGACAGGGGGCAGGAAACACCATATATTTT.

This clone has a handful of counts. The chain uses TRBV20-1 and TRBJ2-7; TRBD1 agrees at 9 bases. The CDR3 spans 14 residues. From germline, CDR1 is DFQATT and CDR2 SNEGSKA (reference sequence). The junction had 7 bases not matched to a gene; V was cut back by 3 bases and J by 4 bases. The CDR3 reads CSASPGTGRYEQYF. The CDR3 DNA reads as TGCAGTGCTAGTCCCGGGACAGGGAGATACGAGCAGTACTTC.

Only a few counts were recorded for this clone. The chain recombines TRBV24-1 with TRBJ2-3, with 8 bases that match TRBD1. Germline CDR1 KGHDR, CDR2 SFDVKD. V was pared by 4 bases and J by 6 bases, with 5 bases of the junction left unmatched. This CDR3 is built from 14 residues. CDR3 in DNA: TGTGCCACCAGTGAGCGACAGGGGAGGGATACGCAGTATTTT. This codes for CATSERQGRDTQYF.

The chain is built from TRBV6-1 and TRBJ2-1, with 7 bases identical to TRBD1. The V gene end was trimmed by 6 bases and the J gene end by 9 bases; junction bases not matched to a gene: 8. CDR3 length equals 13 residues. Germline loops: CDR1 MNHNS, CDR2 SASEGT. DNA of the CDR3: TGTGCCAGCAGCCCCACCAGGGGGAGTGAGCAGTTCTTC. Residues: CASSPTRGSEQFF.

This rearrangement joins TRBV15 to TRBJ1-2; unclear D gene. The V end lost 3 bases, the J end lost 0 bases, and 8 bases lay between the germline ends. The CDR3 contains 14 residues. In germline, CDR1 is LNHNV, CDR2 YYDKDF (reference sequence). CDR3 residues: CATSSLTPNYGYTF. The CDR3 nucleotides are TGTGCCACCAGCAGCTTGACACCTAACTATGGCTACACCTTC.

This clone was counted only a few times. The chain uses TRBV19 and TRBJ2-3; the D is unclear. Between the trimmed V and J ends, which lost 4 bases and 0 bases, there was a span of 8 bases. CDR3 length: 14 residues. The V gene's germline CDR1 is LNHDA and CDR2 SQIVND (reference sequence). CDR3 DNA: TGTGCCAGTAGTAGGGCAGCTAGCACAGATACGCAGTATTTT. It translates to CASSRAASTDTQYF.

The chain employs TRBV19 and TRBJ1-4; D remains unclear. CDR1 is LNHDA, CDR2 SQIVND, per germline (reference sequence). The length of the CDR3 is 15 residues. V lost 7 bases to trimming and J lost 7 bases, with 19 bases between them. In DNA form, the CDR3 reads TGTGCCAGTACCGATGGTGGAGGGTTAGGTGAAAAACTGTTTTTT. This codes for CASTDGGGLGEKLFF.